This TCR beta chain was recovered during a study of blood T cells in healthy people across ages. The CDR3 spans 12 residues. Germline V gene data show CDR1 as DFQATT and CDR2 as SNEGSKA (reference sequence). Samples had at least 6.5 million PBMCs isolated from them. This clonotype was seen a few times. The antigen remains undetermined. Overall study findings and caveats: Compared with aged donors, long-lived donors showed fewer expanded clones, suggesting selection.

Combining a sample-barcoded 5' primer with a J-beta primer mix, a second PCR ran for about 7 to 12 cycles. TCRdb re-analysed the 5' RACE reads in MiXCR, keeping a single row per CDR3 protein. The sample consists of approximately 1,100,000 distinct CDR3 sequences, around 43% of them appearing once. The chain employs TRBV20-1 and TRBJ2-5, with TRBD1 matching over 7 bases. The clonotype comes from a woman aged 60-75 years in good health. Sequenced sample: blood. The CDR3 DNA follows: TGCAAAAGACACAGGGGCCAAGAGACCCAGTACTTC. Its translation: CKRHRGQETQYF.